The next 32 T cell receptor beta chains were all read from a single sample in a study of CD8 T cells in Susac syndrome (dated by TCRdb to 2018 to 2020). Library method: the immunoSEQ multiplex PCR assay. RNA was extracted with the RNeasy kit and roughly 0.5 to 1 ug was reverse transcribed using random hexamers. TCRdb trimmed the raw reads at Q25, called clones with MiXCR and kept productive beta chains. Every entry covers one CDR3 protein and lists the most common genes and DNA from its rows. The sample table records over 95,000 distinct CDR3 sequences; around 93% of these occur just once. The biggest ten clones account for roughly 0.12% of the sample. Sequencing was performed on CD8+ T cells from PBMCs. The origin of the receptors is a human donor in good health.

The chain couples TRBV3-1 to TRBJ1-3, with D perhaps TRBD1 (5 bases). The ends were cut back, 2 bases at V and 3 bases at J, with 20 bases in the middle. The V gene's germline CDR1 is LGHDT and CDR2 YNNKEL (reference sequence). The CDR3 is made up of 18 amino acids. Here the CDR3 reads CASSQILMDSGDGNTIYF. CDR3 in DNA: TGTGCCAGCAGCCAAATCCTCATGGATTCGGGGGATGGAAACACCATATATTTT.

In its sample, this clonotype was seen a few times. This chain links TRBV7-2 with TRBJ2-7; weak D call: TRBD2 (6 bases). Germline assignment: CDR1 SGHTA and CDR2 FQGNSA. The CDR3 is made up of 12 amino acids. V lost 0 bases and J 6 bases, leaving 6 bases between the germline ends. The CDR3 reads CASSLATSEQYF. DNA for the CDR3: TGTGCCAGCAGCTTAGCGACTAGCGAGCAGTACTTC.

The chain uses TRBV14 and TRBJ2-3; D gene ambiguous. Trimming removed 0 bases at V and 4 bases at J, with 14 bases between. CDR1 is SGHDN, CDR2 FVKESK, per germline. The CDR3 has 16 amino acids. This CDR3 is CASSQDLHLSADTQYF. The CDR3 nucleotides are TGTGCCAGCAGCCAAGATCTTCACCTTAGTGCAGATACGCAGTATTTT.

The chain has TRBV11-2 and TRBJ2-1; TRBD1 agrees at 8 bases. Trimming at V came to 4 bases and at J to 0 bases, leaving 5 bases not matched to a gene. Germline V gene data show CDR1 as SGHAT and CDR2 as FQNNGV. This CDR3 is 16 amino acids long. CDR3: CASSSRTGSSYNEQFF. In nucleotides, the CDR3 is TGTGCCAGCAGCTCCCGGACAGGGAGCTCCTACAATGAGCAGTTCTTC. Full variable domain (remainder filled in from reference TRBV11-2 and TRBJ2-1): EAGVAQSPRYKIIEKRQSVAFWCNPISGHATLYWYQQILGQGPKLLIQFQNNGVVDDSQLPKDRFSAERLKGVDSTLKIQPAKLEDSAVYLCASSSRTGSSYNEQFFGPGTRLTVL.

This chain joins TRBV14 and TRBJ1-1; D is ambiguous. This CDR3 is 13 amino acids long. Germline V gene sequence: CDR1 SGHDN, CDR2 FVKESK. Trimming left V 0 bases short and J 4 bases short, with 6 bases between. CDR3 sequence reads: CASSQERVTEAFF. CDR3 coding DNA: TGTGCCAGCAGCCAAGAGCGGGTCACTGAAGCTTTCTTT.

The CDR3 DNA reads TGTGCCAGCTCGATTACCGATGGATCCTACGAGCAGTACTTC. It specifies CASSITDGSYEQYF. V usage is TRBV19 and J usage is TRBJ2-7; D unresolved. V gave up 9 bases and J gave up 1 base, with 16 bases separating them. The CDR3 covers 14 residues. Germline values: CDR1 LNHDA, CDR2 SQIVND (reference sequence).

This sequence joins TRBV29-1 and TRBJ2-1; 10 bases fit TRBD2. After removal of 6 bases from V and 3 bases from J, the junction contained 5 bases not matched to a gene. CDR1 SQVTM and CDR2 ANQGSEA come from the germline V gene. The length of the CDR3 is 14 residues. CDR3 coding DNA: TGCAGCGTGGTTCTAGCGGGAGTCTACAATGAGCAGTTCTTC. Residues: CSVVLAGVYNEQFF.

This clonotype showed up just once. V is TRBV6-2 or TRBV6-3 and J is TRBJ1-1; 7 nucleotides agree with TRBD1. Trimming cost V 5 bases and J 4 bases; bases outside gene matches: 10. In germline, CDR1 is MNHEY, CDR2 SVGEGT. The CDR3 loop spans 15 amino acids. The CDR3 is CASSDTQGRATEAFF. The CDR3, as DNA: TGTGCCAGCAGTGACACACAGGGGAGGGCCACTGAAGCTTTCTTT.

The chain links TRBV20-1 to TRBJ2-3; 14 nucleotides agree with TRBD2. V shed 3 bases and J 1 base; nucleotides not matched to a gene: 12. Per the germline V gene, CDR1 is DFQATT and CDR2 is SNEGSKA (reference sequence). CDR3 size: 19 residues. The CDR3 protein is CSASPFGTSGSSGTDTQYF. In nucleotides, the CDR3 is TGCAGTGCTAGCCCCTTCGGGACTAGCGGGAGTTCGGGCACAGATACGCAGTATTTT.

This sequence joins TRBV10-3 and TRBJ2-7; D may be TRBD2 (6 bases). This CDR3 is 15 amino acids long. V dropped 0 bases and J dropped 4 bases, with 13 bases sitting between them. The germline V gene encodes CDR1 ENHRY and CDR2 SYGVKD. This CDR3 reads CAISESLEGPYEQYF. Written as DNA, the CDR3 is TGTGCCATCAGTGAGTCGCTGGAGGGCCCATACGAGCAGTACTTC.

The genes are TRBV5-1 and TRBJ2-2; 11 nucleotides match TRBD2. CDR1 is SGHRS and CDR2 is YFSETQ in the germline V gene. J gave up 2 bases and V 4 bases, and 4 bases lay outside the gene matches. The CDR3 totals 16 residues. The CDR3: CASSLTSGGNTGELFF. The CDR3, as DNA: TGCGCCAGCAGCCTTACTAGCGGGGGCAACACCGGGGAGCTGTTTTTT. Drawing the rest from reference TRBV5-1 and TRBJ2-2, the complete variable domain is KAGVTQTPRYLIKTRGQQVTLSCSPISGHRSVSWYQQTPGQGLQFLFEYFSETQRNKGNFPGRFSGRQFSNSRSEMNVSTLELGDSALYLCASSLTSGGNTGELFFGEGSRLTVL.

The chain joins TRBV5-1 to TRBJ2-1; D is undetermined. Germline assignment: CDR1 SGHRS and CDR2 YFSETQ. With 3 bases removed from V and 5 bases from J, the gap between germline ends came to 6 bases. This CDR3 has 12 amino acids. The CDR3 coding sequence is TGCGCCAGCAGCTGGGAACACAATGAGCAGTTCTTC. Residues: CASSWEHNEQFF.

The chain recombines TRBV5-1 with TRBJ1-1; D call uncertain. CDR3 length: 16 amino acids. V was clipped by 6 bases and J by 1 base, with 19 bases between them. Germline V gene lookup returns CDR1 SGHRS and CDR2 YFSETQ. The CDR3 coding sequence is TGCGCCAGCACCCAGTTAATTTCCTCCCGGAACACTGAAGCTTTCTTT. Protein product: CASTQLISSRNTEAFF.

The chain carries TRBV6-2 or TRBV6-3 and TRBJ2-7; the D gene is possibly TRBD2 (6 bases). The CDR3 extends over 16 amino acids. Germline CDR1 reads MNHEY; CDR2 reads SVGEGT. Trimming took 0 bases from V and 2 from J, leaving 14 bases between them. The CDR3 here is CASSYSGGPLTYEQYF. Written as DNA, the CDR3 is TGTGCCAGCAGTTACTCCGGGGGACCCCTTACCTACGAGCAGTACTTC.

The chain has TRBV5-1 and TRBJ2-1, with D uncertain. Germline V gene lookup returns CDR1 SGHRS and CDR2 YFSETQ. CDR3 length equals 14 residues. The V end lost 6 bases, the J end lost 4 bases, and 14 bases lay between the germline ends. The CDR3 sequence: CASTFGGRYNEQFF. CDR3 nucleotide sequence: TGCGCCAGCACCTTTGGCGGACGGTACAATGAGCAGTTCTTC.

V usage is TRBV20-1 and J usage is TRBJ2-4; no reliable D call. The CDR3 runs to 14 residues. Germline CDR1 is DFQATT and CDR2 is SNEGSKA (reference sequence). V shed 2 bases and J shed 8 bases, with 16 bases lying between them. The DNA for the CDR3 is TGCAGTGCTAGACCGGCCACGACCCGGGACATTCAGTACTTC. This gives the protein CSARPATTRDIQYF.

The chain uses TRBV7-9 and TRBJ1-1; 7 bases align to TRBD1. Germline-derived CDR1 and CDR2 are SEHNR and FQNEAQ (reference sequence). The CDR3 contains 13 residues. The V gene end was trimmed by 4 bases and the J gene end by 9 bases; junction bases not matched to a gene: 8. The CDR3 bases are TGTGCCAGCAGCTCAAGACAGGGATTGAAAGCTTTCTTT. Translation: CASSSRQGLKAFF.

This clonotype was detected once. V is TRBV12-3 or TRBV12-4 and J is TRBJ1-5; D is unresolved. The V and J ends lost 2 bases and 4 bases respectively, with 9 bases between them. This CDR3 has 14 residues. CDR3 sequence (DNA): TGTGCCAGCAGTTTAATTACCGGGAATCAGCCCCAGCATTTT. As protein: CASSLITGNQPQHF.

The chain employs TRBV19 and TRBJ2-2; 10 nucleotides align to TRBD2. Germline V lookup: CDR1 LNHDA, CDR2 SQIVND (reference sequence). This CDR3 spans 17 amino acids. J was trimmed by 0 bases and V by 7 bases; bases with no gene match: 8. The CDR3 loop reads CASIKRGGPSNTGELFF. CDR3 sequence (DNA): TGTGCCAGTATCAAGCGGGGGGGTCCTTCGAACACCGGGGAGCTGTTTTTT.

In this sample, this clonotype turned up once. V and J are TRBV12-3 or TRBV12-4 and TRBJ2-3, with TRBD2 matching 9 bases. The J segment lost 4 bases and the V segment lost 5 bases, leaving 4 bases of the junction unmatched. This CDR3 region has 14 residues. The CDR3 nucleotides are TGTGCCAGCAGTACGCGGGGGGGGGCAGATACGCAGTATTTT. Translating gives CASSTRGGADTQYF.

This chain uses TRBV6-1 with TRBJ1-1, with TRBD1 as a possible D gene (6 bases). This CDR3 region has 14 residues. V lost 3 bases and J 8 bases, leaving 16 bases between the germline ends. From germline, CDR1 is MNHNS and CDR2 SASEGT. The CDR3 DNA reads TGTGCCAGCAGTGAGAAGTACAGGGTCGCCGAAGCTTTCTTT. Amino acids: CASSEKYRVAEAFF.

This clonotype was detected once. This rearrangement joins TRBV27 to TRBJ2-5; possibly TRBD2 for D (7 bases). The V end lost 2 bases, the J end lost 4 bases, and 14 bases lay between the germline ends. Looked up from germline, CDR1 is MNHEY and CDR2 is SMNVEV (reference sequence). The CDR3 totals 15 residues. The CDR3 DNA follows: TGTGCCAGCAGTTTAAACGGCGGGGGCGGAGAGACCCAGTACTTC. Amino acid sequence: CASSLNGGGGETQYF.

The chain joins TRBV2 to TRBJ2-7; D unclear. The CDR3 extends over 12 amino acids. CDR1 and CDR2 from the germline V gene are SNHLY and FYNNEI. V dropped 3 bases and J dropped 5 bases, with 8 bases sitting between them. The CDR3 DNA follows: TGTGCCAGCAGTGAGGGCCCCAACGAGCAGTACTTC. Amino acid sequence: CASSEGPNEQYF.

V usage is TRBV5-1 and J usage is TRBJ1-1; a possible D gene is TRBD1 (5 bases). The germline V gene has CDR1 SGHRS and CDR2 YFSETQ. The CDR3 runs 13 residues. Trimming removed 3 bases at V and 4 bases at J, with 10 bases between. The CDR3 loop is CASSSTGRTEAFF. For the CDR3, the DNA is TGCGCCAGCAGCTCGACGGGGCGCACTGAAGCTTTCTTT.

The rearrangement joins TRBV7-2 to TRBJ1-1; 12 positions match TRBD1. Germline V gene data show CDR1 as SGHTA and CDR2 as FQGNSA. V lost 5 bases, J lost 0 bases, and 7 bases stayed unmatched. The CDR3 runs 17 residues. CDR3 bases: TGTGCCAGCAGCCCTGGGACAGGGGGCGCCGTGAACACTGAAGCTTTCTTT. Protein: CASSPGTGGAVNTEAFF.

The rearrangement uses TRBV19 and TRBJ2-5, with 15 bases lining up with TRBD2. The CDR3 length is 14 residues. Germline assignment: CDR1 LNHDA and CDR2 SQIVND (reference sequence). The junction had 9 bases not matched to a gene; V was cut back by 5 bases and J by 14 bases. The CDR3 reads CASSAWTSGGEIYF. The CDR3, as DNA: TGTGCCAGTAGTGCCTGGACTAGCGGGGGGGAAATCTACTTC.

The chain joins TRBV7-9 to TRBJ1-2; tentative D call: TRBD1 (5 bases). The CDR3 has 13 residues. Germline lookup yields CDR1 SEHNR and CDR2 FQNEAQ (reference sequence). Trimming pared 5 bases from V and 11 bases from J, leaving 18 bases between. CDR3 bases: TGTGCCAGCAGCCCAGGGATTTTCGCCCCGTACACCTTC. It is translated as CASSPGIFAPYTF.

V is TRBV7-2 and J is TRBJ2-3; 9 bases match TRBD2. Germline V lookup: CDR1 SGHTA, CDR2 FQGNSA. V lost 5 bases, J lost 2 bases, and 5 bases stayed unmatched. The CDR3 runs to 15 residues. The CDR3 is CASSNLAGFTDTQYF. The CDR3, as DNA: TGTGCCAGCAGCAATCTAGCGGGGTTCACAGATACGCAGTATTTT.

The gene calls are TRBV4-1 and TRBJ2-2; D may be TRBD2 (5 bases). Germline V gene sequence: CDR1 MGHRA, CDR2 YSYEKL. V was trimmed by 1 base and J by 3 bases, leaving 9 bases between them. The CDR3 has 15 amino acids. The CDR3 DNA reads TGCGCCAGCAGCCAAGGGCCGGACTACACCGGGGAGCTGTTTTTT. Its translation: CASSQGPDYTGELFF.

The rearrangement links TRBV28 to TRBJ2-1, with 9 bases that match TRBD1. Losses at the gene ends were 5 bases for V and 4 bases for J; bases not matched to a gene: 6. CDR1 is MDHEN and CDR2 is SYDVKM in the germline V gene. CDR3 length: 15 residues. This CDR3 is CASSPGTGMYNEQFF. CDR3 DNA: TGTGCCAGCAGTCCGGGGACAGGGATGTACAATGAGCAGTTCTTC.

Only one count was recorded for this clonotype. J is TRBJ2-2 and V is TRBV29-1, with TRBD1 matching over 10 bases. Germline values: CDR1 SQVTM, CDR2 ANQGSEA. V lost 3 bases to trimming and J lost 4 bases; unmatched junction nucleotides: 8. The CDR3 extends over 16 amino acids. Here the CDR3 DNA reads TGCAGCGTTGAGACAGGGGGCGTGTGGACCACCGGGGAGCTGTTTTTT. This codes for CSVETGGVWTTGELFF.

The rearrangement links TRBV5-1 to TRBJ2-1; D is unclear. V lost 3 bases to trimming and J lost 5 bases, with 9 bases between them. Germline CDR1 is SGHRS and CDR2 is YFSETQ. The CDR3 has 13 amino acids. DNA for the CDR3: TGCGCCAGCAGCTCACAAGATCACAATGAGCAGTTCTTC. Protein: CASSSQDHNEQFF.